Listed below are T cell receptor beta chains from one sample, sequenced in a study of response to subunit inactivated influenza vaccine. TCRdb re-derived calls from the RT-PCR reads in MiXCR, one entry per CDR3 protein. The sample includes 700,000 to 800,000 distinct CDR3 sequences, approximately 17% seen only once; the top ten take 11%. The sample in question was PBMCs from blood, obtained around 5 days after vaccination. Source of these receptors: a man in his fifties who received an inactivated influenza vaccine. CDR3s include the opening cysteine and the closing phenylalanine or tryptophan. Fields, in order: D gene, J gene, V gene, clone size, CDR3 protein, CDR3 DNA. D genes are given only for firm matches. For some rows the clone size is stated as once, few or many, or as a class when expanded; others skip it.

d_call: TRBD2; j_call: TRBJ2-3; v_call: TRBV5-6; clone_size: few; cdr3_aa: CASSFPRAGGRDTQYF; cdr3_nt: TGTGCCAGCAGCTTCCCCCGTGCGGGGGGCCGAGATACGCAGTATTTT
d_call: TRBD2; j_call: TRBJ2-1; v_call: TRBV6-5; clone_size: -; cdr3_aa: CASSYSRTSLDFNEQFF; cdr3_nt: TGTGCCAGCAGTTACTCCCGGACTAGCCTAGATTTCAATGAGCAGTTCTTC
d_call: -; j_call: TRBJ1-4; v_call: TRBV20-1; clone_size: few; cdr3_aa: CSAPTGYNEKLFF; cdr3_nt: TGCAGTGCCCCGACAGGTTATAATGAAAAACTGTTTTTT
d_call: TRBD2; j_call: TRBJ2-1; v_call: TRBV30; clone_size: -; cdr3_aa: CAWDLTSGAPFEQFF; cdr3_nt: TGTGCCTGGGATTTAACTAGCGGAGCCCCTTTTGAGCAGTTCTTC
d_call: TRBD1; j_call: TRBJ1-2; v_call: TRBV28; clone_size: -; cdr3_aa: CASKTGTDLYGYIF; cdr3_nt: TGTGCCAGCAAAACCGGGACAGACCTATATGGCTACATCTTC
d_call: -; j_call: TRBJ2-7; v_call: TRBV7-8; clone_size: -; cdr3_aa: CASTPGTHIYEQYF; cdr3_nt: TGTGCCAGCACCCCCGGGACCCACATCTACGAGCAGTACTTC
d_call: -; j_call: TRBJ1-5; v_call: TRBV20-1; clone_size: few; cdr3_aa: CSASGASNQPQHF; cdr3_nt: TGCAGTGCTAGTGGGGCGAGCAATCAGCCCCAGCATTTT
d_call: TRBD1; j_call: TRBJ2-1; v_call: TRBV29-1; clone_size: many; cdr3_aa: CSGGQATNEQFF; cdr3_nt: TGCAGCGGGGGACAGGCGACCAATGAGCAGTTCTTC
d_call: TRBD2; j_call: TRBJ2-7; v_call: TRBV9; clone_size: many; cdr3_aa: CASSAMGGSVSEQYF; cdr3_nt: TGTGCCAGCAGCGCCATGGGGGGGAGTGTCTCCGAGCAGTACTTC
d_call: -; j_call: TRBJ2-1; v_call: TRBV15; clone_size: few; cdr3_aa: CATSRDTWHNNEQFF; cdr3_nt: TGTGCCACCAGCAGAGATACCTGGCACAACAATGAGCAGTTCTTC
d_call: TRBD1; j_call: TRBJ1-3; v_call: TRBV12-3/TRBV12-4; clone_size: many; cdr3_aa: CASSFNRGRGNTIYF; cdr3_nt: TGTGCCAGCAGTTTCAACAGGGGTAGAGGAAACACCATATATTTT
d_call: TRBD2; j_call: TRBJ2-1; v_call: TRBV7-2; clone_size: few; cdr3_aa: CASRRGLAGHNEQFF; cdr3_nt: TGTGCCAGCAGGCGTGGACTAGCGGGGCACAATGAGCAGTTCTTC
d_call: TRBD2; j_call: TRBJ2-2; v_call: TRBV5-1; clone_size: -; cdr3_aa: CASSSGVLAGGRNTGELFF; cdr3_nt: TGCGCCAGCAGCTCTGGTGTCTTAGCGGGGGGCCGGAACACCGGGGAGCTGTTTTTT
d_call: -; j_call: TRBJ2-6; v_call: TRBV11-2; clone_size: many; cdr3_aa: CASSPAPRSGANVLTF; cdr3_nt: TGTGCCAGCAGCCCCGCCCCGCGCTCTGGGGCCAACGTCCTGACTTTC
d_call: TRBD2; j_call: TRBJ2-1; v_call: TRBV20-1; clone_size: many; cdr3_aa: CSATRTSGGAWNEQFF; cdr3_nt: TGCAGTGCGACTAGGACTAGCGGGGGGGCTTGGAATGAGCAGTTCTTC
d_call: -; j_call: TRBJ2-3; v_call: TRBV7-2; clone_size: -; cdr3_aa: CASSSRLNADTQYF; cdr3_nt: TGTGCCAGCAGCTCCAGACTAAACGCAGATACGCAGTATTTT
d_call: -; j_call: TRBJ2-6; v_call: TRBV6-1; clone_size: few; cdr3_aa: CASRSGALGANVLTF; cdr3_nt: TGTGCCAGCAGATCGGGGGCGCTTGGGGCCAACGTCCTGACTTTC